This T cell receptor beta chain was profiled in a study of shared clonotypes between healthy human individuals. Trimming at V came to 2 bases and at J to 2 bases, leaving 8 bases not matched to a gene. This CDR3 has 16 amino acids. Only in-frame clones appear in the TCRdb table, and some are missing; sequencing was by immunoSEQ multiplex PCR. The sample has more than 600,000 clones, around 90% seen once. Naive CD8 populations comprised CD45RO-negative cells positively selected for CCR7, excluding terminally differentiated effector memory CD45RA+ cells. What was sequenced was naive CD8+ T cells sorted from blood. This receptor was taken from a man between 25 and 39 years old in good health. This chain connects TRBV23-1 to TRBJ2-7; 8 nucleotides match TRBD1. TRBV23-1 is an ORF, with its function uncertain. DNA for the CDR3: TGCGCCAGCAGTCAACCTCCGGGACAGGCACCCTACGAGCAGTACTTC. It translates to CASSQPPGQAPYEQYF.